This T cell receptor beta chain was retrieved from a study of cytomegalovirus exposure and HLA in healthy donors. As to this clone: Antigen: not known.

Study-wide results and caveats: The classifier reportedly diagnosed cytomegalovirus status with high specificity and sensitivity. Excluded: some indistinguishable V segments such as TRBV6-2 and TRBV6-3. CMV serostatus was the only immune exposure information that was available. An analysis was carried out later, and it reportedly showed fewer N-insertions in an Asian-associated ancestry cluster than the approximately 670-donor mean.

The PCR ran on 60 Vbeta and 13 Jbeta primers. TCRdb's table, derived via immunoSEQ multiplex PCR, lists solely in-frame clones and lacks some. The sample lists 200,000 or so clones, about 83% seen once, with about 5.6% in the top ten. This CDR3 has 18 amino acids. Germline assignment: CDR1 SGDLS and CDR2 YYNGEE. V was clipped by 1 base and J by 2 bases; unmatched bases: 14. The chain is built from TRBV9 and TRBJ2-5; 7 positions agree with TRBD1. The material sequenced was PBMCs. The TCR originated in a woman aged 25-40 years in good health and CMV-seropositive. The CDR3 DNA reads as TGTGCCAGCAGCGTAAGCGGATGGGGGACAGCAACTCAAGAGACCCAGTACTTC. It specifies CASSVSGWGTATQETQYF. Drawing the rest from reference TRBV9 and TRBJ2-5, the complete variable domain is DSGVTQTPKHLITATGQRVTLRCSPRSGDLSVYWYQQSLDQGLQFLIQYYNGEERAKGNILERFSAQQFPDLHSELNLSSLELGDSALYFCASSVSGWGTATQETQYFGPGTRLLVL.